This TCR beta chain derives from a study of T cells in Graves' hyperthyroidism and ophthalmopathy. Losses at the gene ends were 7 bases for V and 4 bases for J; bases not matched to a gene: 11. Germline lookup yields CDR1 SGHTA and CDR2 FQGNSA. The CDR3 is 15 residues long. With regard to this clonotype: Its antigen remains unknown.

General study points: Onset of ophthalmopathy came a median approximately 6.5 months after the model predicted it. Separation of ophthalmopathy from stable hyperthyroidism was achieved by a 13 V-J model.

Ophthalmopathy patients had Clinical Activity Score at least 3, NOSPECS grade at least 4, duration under 3 months. Fresh 10 ml peripheral blood yielded PBMCs. Amplification targeted TCR beta CDR3 regions from RNA transcripts. An initial round of RT-PCR targeting the TCR CDR3 relied on the HTBI primer set. MiXCR, applied by TCRdb to the multiplex PCR reads, yields one record per CDR3 protein. The sample includes roughly 520,000 distinct CDR3 sequences, around a quarter of them seen just once. The clonotype was recovered from a woman in her 30s with Graves' ophthalmopathy. The chain couples TRBV7-2 to TRBJ2-5; 8 positions match TRBD2. The specimen sequenced was blood. CDR3 DNA: TGTGCCAGCACCACGGGAGGGTGGTACGGAGAGACCCAGTACTTC. Translating gives CASTTGGWYGETQYF.